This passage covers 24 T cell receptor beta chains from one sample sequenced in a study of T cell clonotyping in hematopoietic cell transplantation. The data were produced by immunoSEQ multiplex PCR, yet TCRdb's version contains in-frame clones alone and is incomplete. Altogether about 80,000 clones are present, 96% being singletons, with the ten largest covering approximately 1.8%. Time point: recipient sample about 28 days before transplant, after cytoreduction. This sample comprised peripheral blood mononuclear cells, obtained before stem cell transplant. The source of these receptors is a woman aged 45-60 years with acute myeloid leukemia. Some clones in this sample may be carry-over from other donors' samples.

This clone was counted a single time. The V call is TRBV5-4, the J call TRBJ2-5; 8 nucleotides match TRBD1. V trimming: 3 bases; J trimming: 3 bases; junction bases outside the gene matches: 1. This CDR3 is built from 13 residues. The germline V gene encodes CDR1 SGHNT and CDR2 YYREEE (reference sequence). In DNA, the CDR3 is TGTGCCAGCAGCTGGGACAGGAAAGAGACCCAGTACTTC. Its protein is CASSWDRKETQYF.

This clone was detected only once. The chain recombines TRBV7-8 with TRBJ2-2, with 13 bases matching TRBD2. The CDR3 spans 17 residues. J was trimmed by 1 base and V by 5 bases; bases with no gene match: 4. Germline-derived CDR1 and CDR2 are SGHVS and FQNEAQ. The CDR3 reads CASSPGLAGVNTGELFF. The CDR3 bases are TGTGCCAGCAGCCCTGGACTAGCGGGGGTGAACACCGGGGAGCTGTTTTTT.

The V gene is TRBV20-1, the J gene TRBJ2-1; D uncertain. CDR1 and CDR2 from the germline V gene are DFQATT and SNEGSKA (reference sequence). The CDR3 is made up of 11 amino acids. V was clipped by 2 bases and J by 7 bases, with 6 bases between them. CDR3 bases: TGCAGTGCTAGACAGCAAAATGAGCAGTTCTTC. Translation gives CSARQQNEQFF.

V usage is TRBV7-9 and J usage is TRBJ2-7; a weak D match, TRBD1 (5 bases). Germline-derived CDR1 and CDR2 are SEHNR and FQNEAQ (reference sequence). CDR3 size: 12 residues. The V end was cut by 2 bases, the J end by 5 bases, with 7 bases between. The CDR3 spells CASSLTGHEQYF. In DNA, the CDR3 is TGTGCCAGCAGCTTAACAGGTCACGAGCAGTACTTC.

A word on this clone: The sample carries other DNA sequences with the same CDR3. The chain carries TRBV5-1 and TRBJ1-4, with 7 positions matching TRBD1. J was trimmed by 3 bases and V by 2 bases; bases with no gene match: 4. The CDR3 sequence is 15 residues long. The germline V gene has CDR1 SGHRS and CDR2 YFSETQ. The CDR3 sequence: CASSLRTGSNEKLFF. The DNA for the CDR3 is TGCGCCAGCAGCTTAAGGACAGGATCTAATGAAAAACTGTTTTTT.

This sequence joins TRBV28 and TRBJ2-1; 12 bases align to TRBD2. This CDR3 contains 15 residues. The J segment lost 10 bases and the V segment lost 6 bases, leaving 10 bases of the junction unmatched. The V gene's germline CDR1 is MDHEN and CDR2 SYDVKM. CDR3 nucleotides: TGTGCCAGCAGGCGTCTAGCGGGAGGGCCTGAGGAGCAGTTCTTC. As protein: CASRRLAGGPEEQFF.

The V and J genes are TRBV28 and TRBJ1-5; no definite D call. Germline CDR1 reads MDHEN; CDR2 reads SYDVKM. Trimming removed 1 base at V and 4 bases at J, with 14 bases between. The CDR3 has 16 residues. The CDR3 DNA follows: TGTGCCAGCAGTTTATTCCGCAGGCAACTTAATCAGCCCCAGCATTTT. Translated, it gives CASSLFRRQLNQPQHF.

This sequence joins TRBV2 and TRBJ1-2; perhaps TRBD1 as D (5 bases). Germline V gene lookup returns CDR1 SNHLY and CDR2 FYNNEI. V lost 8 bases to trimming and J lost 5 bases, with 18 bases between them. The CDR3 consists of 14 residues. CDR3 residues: CASVYWDPAYGYTF. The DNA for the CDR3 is TGTGCCAGCGTATACTGGGACCCCGCATATGGCTACACCTTC.

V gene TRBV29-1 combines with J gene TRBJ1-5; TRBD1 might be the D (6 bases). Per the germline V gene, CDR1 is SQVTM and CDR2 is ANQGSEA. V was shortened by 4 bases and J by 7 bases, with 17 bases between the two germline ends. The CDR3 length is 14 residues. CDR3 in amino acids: CSVGGHRAGQPQHF. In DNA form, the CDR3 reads TGCAGCGTTGGGGGTCACAGGGCGGGACAGCCCCAGCATTTT.

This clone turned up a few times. The CDR3 protein is CASSDGTGNTPLHF. For the CDR3, the DNA is TGTGCCAGCAGTGACGGGACAGGGAATACCCCCCTCCACTTT. This chain joins TRBV6-1 and TRBJ1-6, with 9 bases matching TRBD1. The CDR3 spans 14 residues. Per the germline V gene, CDR1 is MNHNS and CDR2 is SASEGT. With V trimmed by 3 bases and J by 13 bases, 7 bases remained unmatched.

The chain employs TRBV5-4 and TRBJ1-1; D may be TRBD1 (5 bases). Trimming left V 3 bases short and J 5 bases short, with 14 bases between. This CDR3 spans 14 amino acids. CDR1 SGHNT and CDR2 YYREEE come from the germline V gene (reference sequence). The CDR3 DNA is TGTGCCAGCAGCTGGCAGGGAGAAGGGACTGAAGCTTTCTTT. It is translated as CASSWQGEGTEAFF.

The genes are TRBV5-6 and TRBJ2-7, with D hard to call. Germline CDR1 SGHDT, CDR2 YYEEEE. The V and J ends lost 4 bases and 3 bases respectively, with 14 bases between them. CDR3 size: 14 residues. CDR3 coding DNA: TGTGCCAGCAGCCTCGTCAGGAACAGCTACGAGCAGTACTTC. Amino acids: CASSLVRNSYEQYF.

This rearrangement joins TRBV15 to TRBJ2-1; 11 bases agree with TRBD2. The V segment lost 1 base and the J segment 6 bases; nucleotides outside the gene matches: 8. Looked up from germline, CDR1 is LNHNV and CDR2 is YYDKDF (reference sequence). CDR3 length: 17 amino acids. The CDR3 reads CATSRVSGRGWSNEQFF. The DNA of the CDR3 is TGTGCCACCAGCAGAGTTAGCGGGAGGGGTTGGAGCAATGAGCAGTTCTTC. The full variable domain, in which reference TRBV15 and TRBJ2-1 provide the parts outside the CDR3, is DAMVIQNPRYQVTQFGKPVTLSCSQTLNHNVMYWYQQKSSQAPKLLFHYYDKDFNNEADTPDNFQSRRPNTSFCFLDIRSPGLGDTAMYLCATSRVSGRGWSNEQFFGPGTRLTVL.

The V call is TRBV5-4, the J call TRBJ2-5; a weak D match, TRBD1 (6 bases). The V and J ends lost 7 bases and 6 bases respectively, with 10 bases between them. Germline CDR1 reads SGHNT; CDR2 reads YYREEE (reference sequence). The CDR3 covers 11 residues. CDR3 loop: CASVQGQTQYF. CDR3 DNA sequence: TGTGCCAGCGTTCAGGGGCAGACCCAGTACTTC.

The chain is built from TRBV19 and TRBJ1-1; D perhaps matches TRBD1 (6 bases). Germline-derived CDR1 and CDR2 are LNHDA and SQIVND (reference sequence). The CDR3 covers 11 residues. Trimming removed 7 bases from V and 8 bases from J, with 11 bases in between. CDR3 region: CASTHRAEAFF. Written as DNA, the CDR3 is TGTGCCAGTACCCACAGGGCAGAAGCTTTCTTT.

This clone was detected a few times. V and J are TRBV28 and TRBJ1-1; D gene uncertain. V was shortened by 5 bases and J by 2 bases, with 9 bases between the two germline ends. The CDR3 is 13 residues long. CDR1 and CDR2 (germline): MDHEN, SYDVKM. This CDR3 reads CASSASANTEAFF. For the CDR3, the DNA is TGTGCCAGCAGTGCCTCAGCAAACACTGAAGCTTTCTTT.

The chain's CDR3 is CASSVGTSSYNEQFF. CDR3 coding DNA: TGTGCCAGCAGCGTGGGGACGAGCTCCTACAATGAGCAGTTCTTC. The rearrangement joins TRBV9 to TRBJ2-1, with D perhaps TRBD1 or TRBD2 (5 bases each). The germline V gene has CDR1 SGDLS and CDR2 YYNGEE. V was shortened by 2 bases and J by 0 bases, with 9 bases between the two germline ends. The CDR3 contains 15 residues.

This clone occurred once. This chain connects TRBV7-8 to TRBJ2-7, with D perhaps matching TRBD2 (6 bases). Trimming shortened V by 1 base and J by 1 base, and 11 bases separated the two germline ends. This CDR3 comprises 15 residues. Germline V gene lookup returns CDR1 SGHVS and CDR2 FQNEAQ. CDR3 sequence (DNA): TGTGCCAGCAGCTTAGTGGAGGGTGGATCCTACGAGCAGTACTTC. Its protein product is CASSLVEGGSYEQYF.

The CDR3: CATQRGPGGGYTF. The CDR3 DNA reads as TGTGCCACCCAAAGGGGCCCCGGGGGGGGCTACACCTTC. The chain uses TRBV19 and TRBJ1-2; a weak D match, TRBD1 (5 bases). The CDR3 covers 13 residues. Germline lookup yields CDR1 LNHDA and CDR2 SQIVND (reference sequence). Between the trimmed V and J ends, which lost 10 bases and 8 bases, there was a span of 20 bases.

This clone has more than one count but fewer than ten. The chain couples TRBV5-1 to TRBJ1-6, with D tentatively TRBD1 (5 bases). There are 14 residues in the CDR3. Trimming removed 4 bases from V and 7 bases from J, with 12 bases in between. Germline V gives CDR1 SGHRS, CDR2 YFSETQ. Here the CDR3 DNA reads TGCGCCAGCAGCAACGCAGGGAAGAATTCACCCCTCCACTTT. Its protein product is CASSNAGKNSPLHF.

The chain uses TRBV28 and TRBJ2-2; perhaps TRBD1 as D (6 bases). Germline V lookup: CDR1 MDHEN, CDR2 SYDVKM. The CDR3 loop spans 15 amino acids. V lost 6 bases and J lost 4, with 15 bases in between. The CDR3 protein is CASSPPGQITGELFF. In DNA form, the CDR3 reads TGTGCCAGCAGCCCGCCGGGACAAATCACCGGGGAGCTGTTTTTT.

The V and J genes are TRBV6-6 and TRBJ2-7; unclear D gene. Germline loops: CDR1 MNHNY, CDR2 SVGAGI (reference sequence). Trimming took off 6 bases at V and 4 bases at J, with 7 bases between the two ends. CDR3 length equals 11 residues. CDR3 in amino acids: CASSAKYEQYF. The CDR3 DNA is TGTGCCAGCAGCGCTAAGTACGAGCAGTACTTC.

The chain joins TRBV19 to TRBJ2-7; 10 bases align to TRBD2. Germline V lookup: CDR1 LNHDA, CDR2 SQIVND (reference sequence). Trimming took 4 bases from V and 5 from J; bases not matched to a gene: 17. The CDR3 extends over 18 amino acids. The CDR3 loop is CASSSLGLARSNFDEQYF. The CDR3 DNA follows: TGTGCCAGTAGTAGTCTGGGACTAGCGCGATCAAATTTCGACGAGCAGTACTTC.

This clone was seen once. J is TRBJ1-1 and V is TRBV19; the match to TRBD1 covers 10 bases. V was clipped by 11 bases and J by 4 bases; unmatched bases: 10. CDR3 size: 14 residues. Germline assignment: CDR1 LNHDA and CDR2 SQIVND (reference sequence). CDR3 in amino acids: CAANRDRGSTEAFF. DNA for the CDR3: TGTGCCGCCAACCGGGACAGGGGTAGCACTGAAGCTTTCTTT.